What follows is one T cell receptor beta chain and its context. Per the study methods: By means of reference gene primer amplification, nucleated cell counts were estimated. Profiling relied on immunoSEQ multiplex PCR, and the TCRdb table lists in-frame clones only, not all of them. Clone size and V and J calls were adopted from that table, with D and trimming inferred from the DNA. The sample includes 40,000 to 55,000 clones, roughly 90% of them seen just once. This entry belongs to a study of blood T cell repertoires in COVID-19. About the research overall: Acute and convalescent COVID-19 samples came from the United States, Italy and Spain.

Germline CDR1 and CDR2: WSHSY and SAAADI. V dropped 3 bases and J dropped 1 base, with 10 bases sitting between them. There are 15 residues in the CDR3. J is TRBJ1-5 and V is TRBV10-2; D is unclear. This sequence originates from a human donor in a cohort sampled during active COVID-19. The material sequenced was peripheral blood. The CDR3 DNA follows: TGCGCCAGCAGTGATTTTCCGGGAAGCAATCAGCCCCAGCATTTT. Protein product: CASSDFPGSNQPQHF.